Presented here are 26 T cell receptor beta chains from one specimen sequenced in a study of blood T cell repertoires in COVID-19. Measured with immunoSEQ multiplex PCR; TCRdb has only the in-frame clones, and not every one. Of 240,000 or so clones detected, around 88% appear once; the ten largest clones hold about 2.1%. The sample consisted of PBMCs or T cells enriched from blood (not recorded which). Source of these receptors: a woman in her forties or fifties who had recovered from COVID-19.

The V call is TRBV6-4, the J call TRBJ2-1; 13 bases are shared with TRBD2. The germline gives CDR1 MRHNA, CDR2 SNTAGT. CDR3 length equals 15 residues. V shed 2 bases and J 5 bases; nucleotides not matched to a gene: 0. Written as DNA, the CDR3 is TGTGCCAGCAGTGACGGGACTAGCGGGGACAATGAGCAGTTCTTC. Translating it yields CASSDGTSGDNEQFF.

The rearrangement joins TRBV11-3 to TRBJ1-2; D might be TRBD1 (5 bases). The CDR3 loop spans 15 amino acids. The germline CDR1 and CDR2 sequences are SGHNT and YENEEA. The V and J ends lost 5 bases and 3 bases respectively, with 16 bases between them. CDR3 amino acids: CASSRGGGGDYGYTF. CDR3 DNA sequence: TGTGCCAGCAGCCGCGGGGGGGGTGGTGACTATGGCTACACCTTC. The whole variable domain, remainder taken from reference TRBV11-3 and TRBJ1-2, is EAGVVQSPRYKIIEKKQPVAFWCNPISGHNTLYWYLQNLGQGPELLIRYENEEAVDDSQLPKDRFSAERLKGVDSTLKIQPAELGDSAVYLCASSRGGGGDYGYTFGSGTRLTVV.

The CDR3 is CASSSVGQGGTEAFF. CDR3 bases: TGTGCCAGCAGCTCCGTGGGACAGGGTGGAACTGAAGCTTTCTTT. V gene TRBV5-6 combines with J gene TRBJ1-1, with TRBD1 identical over 9 bases. Germline V gene sequence: CDR1 SGHDT, CDR2 YYEEEE. The J segment lost 5 bases and the V segment lost 3 bases, leaving 8 bases of the junction unmatched. This CDR3 comprises 15 residues.

The chain combines TRBV29-1 with TRBJ1-1; TRBD1 agrees at 7 bases. Unmatched junction bases numbered 9, after V lost 7 bases and J lost 7 bases. CDR1 is SQVTM, CDR2 ANQGSEA, per germline. The CDR3 sequence is 12 residues long. CDR3 loop: CSARTGEFEAFF. The CDR3 coding sequence is TGCAGCGCCAGGACAGGCGAGTTTGAAGCTTTCTTT.

The chain carries TRBV7-2 and TRBJ2-5; TRBD2 aligns across 8 bases. The germline CDR1 and CDR2 sequences are SGHTA and FQGNSA. The V gene end was trimmed by 0 bases and the J gene end by 5 bases; junction bases not matched to a gene: 5. The CDR3 spans 15 residues. This CDR3 is CASSLAGLVSETQYF. Here the CDR3 DNA reads TGTGCCAGCAGCTTAGCGGGACTAGTCTCCGAGACCCAGTACTTC.

The chain uses TRBV9 and TRBJ2-5; TRBD2 matches at 9 bases. The germline gives CDR1 SGDLS, CDR2 YYNGEE. Trimming cost V 8 bases and J 1 base; bases outside gene matches: 6. This CDR3 has 14 residues. CDR3 region: CASQASGVQETQYF. The CDR3 region has the DNA TGTGCCAGTCAGGCTAGCGGGGTCCAAGAGACCCAGTACTTC.

CDR3: CASTPTGANYGYTF. The CDR3 nucleotides are TGTGCCAGCACCCCCACGGGGGCTAACTATGGCTACACCTTC. The chain has TRBV7-9 and TRBJ1-2; TRBD1 might be the D (5 bases). Germline V CDR1 and CDR2: SEHNR, FQNEAQ (reference sequence). There are 14 residues in the CDR3. V lost 7 bases to trimming and J lost 0 bases, with 12 bases between them.

The chain couples TRBV30 to TRBJ1-5; D remains ambiguous. The CDR3 is made up of 12 amino acids. From germline, CDR1 is GTSNPN and CDR2 SVGIG (reference sequence). The V end was cut by 3 bases, the J end by 4 bases, with 7 bases between. The CDR3, as DNA: TGTGCCTGGAGCCCCAGGAATCAGCCCCAGCATTTT. Its translation: CAWSPRNQPQHF.

The chain joins TRBV24-1 to TRBJ2-1, with 7 bases aligning to TRBD1. In germline, CDR1 is KGHDR, CDR2 SFDVKD. This CDR3 contains 15 residues. V was clipped by 3 bases and J by 5 bases; unmatched bases: 6. The CDR3 DNA sequence: TGTGCCACCAGTGATCCGGGACAGATAGACAATGAGCAGTTCTTC. It is translated as CATSDPGQIDNEQFF.

The V call is TRBV4-2, the J call TRBJ1-2; D unresolved. The CDR3 is 16 residues long. Germline values: CDR1 LGHNA, CDR2 YNFKEQ. V gave up 0 bases and J gave up 5 bases, with 16 bases separating them. DNA of the CDR3: TGTGCCAGCAGCCAAGAGCTGGGAGCTGGGGATTATGGCTACACCTTC. This sequence encodes CASSQELGAGDYGYTF.

This rearrangement joins TRBV4-3 to TRBJ1-1, with D possibly TRBD1 on 6 matching bases. The CDR3 consists of 13 residues. Germline CDR1 and CDR2: LGHNA and YSLEER. V was cut by 5 bases and J by 5 bases, with 12 bases left in between. CDR3 nucleotides: TGCGCCAGCAGCTTCAACAGGGAAACTGAAGCTTTCTTT. Its protein product is CASSFNRETEAFF.

The rearrangement uses TRBV11-3 and TRBJ2-7, with a weak D call TRBD2 (7 bases). V was shortened by 1 base and J by 5 bases, with 21 bases between the two germline ends. This CDR3 is built from 17 residues. The V gene's germline CDR1 is SGHNT and CDR2 YENEEA. CDR3 loop: CASSLGGGRAAYDEQYF. The CDR3 nucleotides read TGTGCCAGCAGCTTAGGGGGGGGCCGGGCCGCCTACGACGAGCAGTACTTC.

The CDR3 sequence is CASSKSHRATNEKLFF. CDR3 sequence (DNA): TGTGCCAGCAGCAAAAGCCACAGGGCAACTAATGAAAAACTGTTTTTT. The V and J genes are TRBV27 and TRBJ1-4; maybe TRBD1 (6 bases). Per germline, CDR1 MNHEY and CDR2 SMNVEV (reference sequence). Trimming pared 6 bases from V and 0 bases from J, leaving 14 bases between. There are 16 residues in the CDR3.

This clone has a handful of counts. The chain uses TRBV11-1 and TRBJ2-1; tentative D call: TRBD2 (5 bases). The CDR3 extends over 12 amino acids. The germline gives CDR1 SGHAT, CDR2 FQDESV (reference sequence). The germline V and J ends were trimmed by 4 bases and 10 bases, with 11 bases remaining between them. The DNA for the CDR3 is TGTGCCAGCAGCTACGAGCGGCCAGAGCAGTTCTTC. Translation: CASSYERPEQFF.

The chain carries TRBV5-6 and TRBJ1-4; 7 nucleotides align to TRBD1. The ends lost 2 bases at V and 3 bases at J; junction bases unmatched: 7. The CDR3 sequence is 16 residues long. Germline CDR1 SGHDT, CDR2 YYEEEE. This CDR3 reads CASSFRTGTANEKLFF. The CDR3, as DNA: TGTGCCAGCAGCTTTAGAACCGGGACAGCTAATGAAAAACTGTTTTTT.

There are a few counts of this clone. V is TRBV6-5 and J is TRBJ1-3, with D maybe TRBD1 (5 bases). V lost 8 bases and J 2 bases, leaving 16 bases between the germline ends. Germline V gene lookup returns CDR1 MNHEY and CDR2 SVGAGI. The CDR3 runs 15 residues. The CDR3 DNA is TGTGCCAGCGGCACAGGATCGTCTCCTGGAAACACCATATATTTT. Translation gives CASGTGSSPGNTIYF.

This clone appeared once. V usage is TRBV5-1 and J usage is TRBJ2-6, with a possible D match to TRBD2 (6 bases). V shed 4 bases and J shed 2 bases, with 13 bases lying between them. Germline V lookup: CDR1 SGHRS, CDR2 YFSETQ. CDR3 length: 16 residues. CDR3 sequence reads: CASSRGGVTGANVLTF. CDR3 nucleotides: TGCGCCAGCAGCCGGGGCGGGGTTACTGGGGCCAACGTCCTGACTTTC.

The chain carries TRBV7-9 and TRBJ2-5, with a possible D match to TRBD1 (5 bases). The ends were cut back, 5 bases at V and 1 base at J, with 11 bases in the middle. The CDR3 sequence is 14 residues long. Germline CDR1 SEHNR, CDR2 FQNEAQ (reference sequence). The CDR3 here is CASSRTGFQETQYF. The CDR3 DNA follows: TGTGCCAGCAGCCGAACAGGATTCCAAGAGACCCAGTACTTC. The full variable domain, in which reference TRBV7-9 and TRBJ2-5 provide the parts outside the CDR3, is DTGVSQNPRHKITKRGQNVTFRCDPISEHNRLYWYRQTLGQGPEFLTYFQNEAQLEKSRLLSDRFSAERPKGSFSTLEIQRTEQGDSAMYLCASSRTGFQETQYFGPGTRLLVL.

This sequence joins TRBV20-1 and TRBJ2-1, with D possibly matching TRBD1 (6 bases). There are 10 residues in the CDR3. Trimming cost V 6 bases and J 15 bases, with 15 bases left between them. Germline values: CDR1 DFQATT, CDR2 SNEGSKA (reference sequence). The CDR3 nucleotides are TGCAGTGCCGGGACATCTGGTATGTTCTTC. It encodes CSAGTSGMFF.

The chain carries TRBV19 and TRBJ2-1; the match to TRBD2 covers 14 bases. The CDR3 loop spans 16 amino acids. The germline CDR1 and CDR2 sequences are LNHDA and SQIVND (reference sequence). The CDR3 here is CTTGLAGVWMYNEQFF. The CDR3 DNA reads TGTACAACGGGACTAGCGGGAGTGTGGATGTACAATGAGCAGTTCTTC.

The gene calls are TRBV3-1 (or the pseudogene TRBV3-2) and TRBJ1-2; TRBD1 aligns across 9 bases. The CDR3 sequence is 16 residues long. V gave up 4 bases and J gave up 5 bases; unmatched junction bases: 11. CDR1 and CDR2 (germline): LGHDT, YNNKEL (reference sequence). The CDR3 here is CASSPLEVQGAYGYTF. The CDR3 coding sequence is TGTGCCAGCAGCCCCCTCGAGGTACAGGGGGCGTATGGCTACACCTTC.

This clone was recorded once. In the same sample, other DNA sequences code for this CDR3. V is TRBV9 and J is TRBJ2-2; 7 nucleotides align to TRBD2. Losses at the gene ends were 0 bases for V and 1 base for J; bases not matched to a gene: 3. This CDR3 has 16 amino acids. Per the germline V gene, CDR1 is SGDLS and CDR2 is YYNGEE. The CDR3 region is CASSVVPSGNTGELFF. CDR3 in DNA: TGTGCCAGCAGCGTAGTACCTAGCGGGAACACCGGGGAGCTGTTTTTT.

The V and J genes are TRBV4-2 and TRBJ2-5; 7 positions match TRBD1. CDR3 length equals 15 residues. V was pared by 0 bases and J by 5 bases, with 6 bases of the junction left unmatched. CDR1 LGHNA and CDR2 YNFKEQ come from the germline V gene. CDR3 DNA sequence: TGTGCCAGCAGCCAAGACAGGGGGTGGAGGGAGACCCAGTACTTC. As protein: CASSQDRGWRETQYF.

This clone was seen a single time. The V and J genes are TRBV27 and TRBJ1-2; D possibly corresponds to TRBD1 (5 bases). CDR1 is MNHEY and CDR2 is SMNVEV in the germline V gene (reference sequence). This CDR3 spans 17 amino acids. Trimming cost V 0 bases and J 8 bases, with 22 bases left between them. The CDR3 spells CASSLSLLRQIPYGYTF. Here the CDR3 DNA reads TGTGCCAGCAGTTTATCGCTCTTGAGACAGATCCCCTACGGCTACACCTTC.

The V and J genes are TRBV5-4 and TRBJ2-7, with 8 nucleotides matching TRBD2. V shed 3 bases and J 2 bases; nucleotides not matched to a gene: 1. Germline V gene sequence: CDR1 SGHNT, CDR2 YYREEE (reference sequence). This CDR3 contains 13 residues. The CDR3 region has the DNA TGTGCCAGCAGCTCGGGACTAGCCTACGAGCAGTACTTC. Amino acid sequence: CASSSGLAYEQYF.

The chain links TRBV14 to TRBJ1-1; 7 bases align to TRBD1. V lost 6 bases to trimming and J lost 11 bases; unmatched junction nucleotides: 18. CDR3 length equals 15 residues. Germline assignment: CDR1 SGHDN and CDR2 FVKESK. In DNA form, the CDR3 reads TGTGCCAGCAGTTGGGGGACAGATTACTTGAATGAGGCTTTCTTT. It translates to CASSWGTDYLNEAFF.